This T cell receptor beta chain was sequenced for a study of blood T cells in healthy people across ages. The CDR3 length is 14 residues. V was shortened by 7 bases and J by 7 bases, with 19 bases between the two germline ends. Alongside a J-beta primer mix, a sample-barcoded 5' primer served in a second PCR lasting about 6 to 12 cycles. The authors tagged each cDNA molecule using a template-switch adaptor with 12 random nucleotides. One entry per CDR3 protein, called by TCRdb with MiXCR from the 5' RACE reads. Counted here are over a million distinct CDR3 sequences, 42% occurring once; the ten biggest clones make up around 8%.

The TCR sequence derives from a young woman in good health. Sequencing was done on a sample of blood. The rearrangement links TRBV12-3 or TRBV12-4 to TRBJ1-2; TRBD1 might be the D (5 bases). Here the CDR3 reads CASTRLEPGIGYTF. CDR3 DNA sequence: TGTGCCAGCACGCGTCTTGAGCCAGGGATTGGCTACACCTTC.